These 27 T cell receptor beta chains came from one sample sequenced in a study of cytomegalovirus exposure and HLA in healthy donors. The PCR contained 60 Vbeta and 13 Jbeta primers. Produced via immunoSEQ multiplex PCR; TCRdb's table is partial and in-frame only. The sample yields nearly 200,000 clones, 80% to 85% seen once. Sequencing used PBMCs. The origin of the receptors is a woman aged 45 to 65 in good health and CMV-seropositive.

This sequence joins TRBV12-2 and TRBJ1-1; TRBD1 is the table's D call and was not checked against the DNA. TRBV12-2 is listed as a pseudogene. The CDR3 runs 22 residues. The CDR3 DNA is TGTGCAAGTCGCTTAGACCTTACGACAGGTTGCTTGCAACTGGCCGTGACCACTGAAGCTTTCTTT. This sequence encodes CASRLDLTTGCLQLAVTTEAFF.

This chain connects TRBV18 to TRBJ2-7; 10 bases agree with TRBD2. Germline lookup yields CDR1 KGHSH and CDR2 LQKENI. V shed 2 bases and J 5 bases; nucleotides not matched to a gene: 9. The CDR3 runs to 16 residues. CDR3 sequence: CASSPRDGLAGDEQYF. The CDR3 nucleotides read TGTGCCAGCTCACCAAGGGATGGGCTAGCGGGGGACGAGCAGTACTTC.

The chain recombines TRBV7-9 with TRBJ1-5; 7 nucleotides agree with TRBD1. From germline, CDR1 is SEHNR and CDR2 FQNEAQ (reference sequence). The V and J ends lost 4 bases and 9 bases, in that order; junction bases with no gene match: 3. The CDR3 contains 12 residues. CDR3 loop: CASSSGQAPQHF. The CDR3 nucleotides are TGTGCCAGCAGCTCAGGACAGGCGCCCCAGCATTTT. Full variable domain (remainder filled in from reference TRBV7-9 and TRBJ1-5): DTGVSQNPRHKITKRGQNVTFRCDPISEHNRLYWYRQTLGQGPEFLTYFQNEAQLEKSRLLSDRFSAERPKGSFSTLEIQRTEQGDSAMYLCASSSGQAPQHFGDGTRLSIL.

Note on this clone: The junction departs from the called germline gene at one end, perhaps through a read error. DNA for the CDR3: TGTGCCATCAGTGAGTCGGCCGGGGGACTGTGGGATACGCAGTGTTTT. Translating gives CAISESAGGLWDTQCF. This chain uses TRBV10-3 with TRBJ2-3; weak D call: TRBD2 (6 bases). The germline CDR1 and CDR2 sequences are ENHRY and SYGVKD. CDR3 length equals 16 residues.

V usage is TRBV4-1 and J usage is TRBJ2-6, with unresolved D. Germline V gene sequence: CDR1 MGHRA, CDR2 YSYEKL. V gave up 0 bases and J gave up 0 bases, with 6 bases separating them. The CDR3 length is 16 residues. CDR3 sequence reads: CASSQEASSGANVLTF. Here the CDR3 DNA reads TGCGCCAGCAGCCAAGAGGCCAGCTCTGGGGCCAACGTCCTGACTTTC.

The gene calls are TRBV28 and TRBJ1-2; TRBD1 matches 7 bases. V lost 2 bases and J lost 5; bases outside the gene matches: 14. The length of the CDR3 is 17 residues. The V gene's germline CDR1 is MDHEN and CDR2 SYDVKM. The CDR3 region has the DNA TGTGCCAGCAGTTTAGGGATCCGGGACAGCGATGATTATGGCTACACCTTC. It translates to CASSLGIRDSDDYGYTF.

The chain uses TRBV27 and TRBJ1-2; tentative D call: TRBD1 (5 bases). Germline CDR1 reads MNHEY; CDR2 reads SMNVEV (reference sequence). This CDR3 comprises 14 residues. Trimming stripped 5 bases from V and 4 bases from J, with 14 bases between. CDR3 residues: CASSPHDSRYGYTF. In nucleotides, the CDR3 is TGTGCCAGCAGTCCCCACGACAGCCGCTATGGCTACACCTTC.

This clone occurred a few times. The chain is built from TRBV7-9 and TRBJ2-7, with 8 bases lining up with TRBD1. Germline V gives CDR1 SEHNR, CDR2 FQNEAQ (reference sequence). J lost 5 bases, V lost 4 bases, and 10 bases had no gene match. The CDR3 extends over 15 amino acids. CDR3 DNA: TGTGCCAGCAGCTCAACCGGGACAGGAGGAGACGAGCAGTACTTC. Residues: CASSSTGTGGDEQYF.

This clone was recorded only once. The V gene is TRBV5-1, the J gene TRBJ2-2, with D perhaps matching TRBD1 (6 bases). V dropped 1 base and J dropped 7 bases, with 14 bases sitting between them. Germline-derived CDR1 and CDR2 are SGHRS and YFSETQ. The CDR3 sequence is 15 residues long. Written as DNA, the CDR3 is TGCGCCAGCAGCTTGTTCCAGGGGAAGAGCGGGGAGCTGTTTTTT. This gives the protein CASSLFQGKSGELFF.

About this clone: The sample contains more than one DNA sequence encoding this CDR3. The J gene is TRBJ1-1, the V gene TRBV7-2, with a weak D call TRBD1 (6 bases). Germline loops: CDR1 SGHTA, CDR2 FQGNSA. The CDR3 is made up of 14 amino acids. V dropped 1 base and J dropped 1 base, with 7 bases sitting between them. The CDR3 sequence is CASSLVGGNTEAFF. CDR3 sequence (DNA): TGTGCCAGCAGCTTAGTAGGGGGGAACACTGAAGCTTTCTTT.

V is TRBV5-4 and J is TRBJ1-2; the match to TRBD1 covers 12 bases. The trim removed 5 bases at V and 5 bases at J, leaving 13 bases unmatched. Germline values: CDR1 SGHNT, CDR2 YYREEE (reference sequence). This CDR3 spans 17 amino acids. The CDR3 DNA sequence: TGTGCCAGCAGGGGCGGGACAGGGGGCCTTGTGGTGTATGGCTACACCTTC. Protein sequence: CASRGGTGGLVVYGYTF.

This chain connects TRBV10-2 to TRBJ2-3, with TRBD2 identical over 9 bases. The CDR3 spans 14 residues. CDR1 is WSHSY, CDR2 SAAADI, per germline. With 4 bases clipped from V and 2 bases from J, the junction kept 1 base outside the gene matches. The CDR3 reads CASSGLADTDTQYF. The CDR3 DNA reads as TGCGCCAGCAGTGGACTAGCGGACACAGATACGCAGTATTTT.

The chain joins TRBV9 to TRBJ1-6, with D uncertain. Germline lookup yields CDR1 SGDLS and CDR2 YYNGEE. The CDR3 has 14 residues. V lost 0 bases to trimming and J lost 14 bases, with 15 bases between them. CDR3: CASSVGQDITTLHF. CDR3 sequence (DNA): TGTGCCAGCAGCGTAGGGCAGGATATCACCACCCTCCACTTT. Combining the CDR3 with reference TRBV9 and TRBJ1-6 gives the whole variable domain DSGVTQTPKHLITATGQRVTLRCSPRSGDLSVYWYQQSLDQGLQFLIQYYNGEERAKGNILERFSAQQFPDLHSELNLSSLELGDSALYFCASSVGQDITTLHFGNGTRLTVT.

This rearrangement joins TRBV9 to TRBJ2-5; the D is unclear. V lost 0 bases and J lost 2, with 8 bases in between. The CDR3 spans 14 residues. Germline lookup yields CDR1 SGDLS and CDR2 YYNGEE. CDR3 coding DNA: TGTGCCAGCAGCGTAGGAACCACTCAAGAGACCCAGTACTTC. It yields the protein CASSVGTTQETQYF.

V is TRBV28 and J is TRBJ2-3, with TRBD2 matching over 12 bases. This CDR3 has 16 amino acids. The germline CDR1 and CDR2 sequences are MDHEN and SYDVKM. The V segment lost 3 bases and the J segment 7 bases; nucleotides outside the gene matches: 8. The CDR3 coding sequence is TGTGCCAGCAGTTTGGCGGGACTAGCGGGTTATCATACGCAGTATTTT. Residues: CASSLAGLAGYHTQYF.

This clone is a singleton in its sample. The CDR3 nucleotides read TGTGCCAGCACCGAGAGAACTGCTAGCGGTGGAGAGACCCAGTACTTC. This gives the protein CASTERTASGGETQYF. This chain joins TRBV2 and TRBJ2-5; TRBD2 matches at 7 bases. Germline-derived CDR1 and CDR2 are SNHLY and FYNNEI. The CDR3 contains 16 residues. The V gene end was trimmed by 7 bases and the J gene end by 4 bases; junction bases not matched to a gene: 15.

The rearrangement joins TRBV7-5 to TRBJ2-5; the D call of TRBD1 is as the table states it, not checked on the DNA. The J call could be wrong; TRBJ2-7 is a better fit for the DNA end. TRBV7-5 counts as a pseudogene. The CDR3 totals 15 residues. The CDR3, as DNA: TGTGTCAGAAGCTTAGCGTGGGGCAGATCCTACGAGCAGTACTTC. Its translation: CVRSLAWGRSYEQYF.

The V call is TRBV10-1, the J call TRBJ2-5; tentative D call: TRBD2 (5 bases). The CDR3 is 13 amino acids. Trimming stripped 2 bases from V and 5 bases from J, with 9 bases between. Germline CDR1 is WNHNN and CDR2 is SYGVQD (reference sequence). CDR3 residues: CASSEVGVETQYF. The DNA for the CDR3 is TGCGCCAGCAGTGAGGTCGGGGTCGAGACCCAGTACTTC.

The gene calls are TRBV29-1 and TRBJ2-7; 10 bases are shared with TRBD1. Germline CDR1 and CDR2: SQVTM and ANQGSEA. Trimming cost V 6 bases and J 2 bases; bases outside gene matches: 7. CDR3 length: 14 residues. CDR3 sequence: CSVQDRGRPYEQYF. In DNA form, the CDR3 reads TGCAGCGTCCAAGACAGGGGGCGGCCCTACGAGCAGTACTTC.

This clone has only one observation. The rearrangement links TRBV5-1 to TRBJ1-2, with TRBD1 matching over 10 bases. The J segment lost 7 bases and the V segment lost 6 bases, leaving 6 bases of the junction unmatched. Germline assignment: CDR1 SGHRS and CDR2 YFSETQ. The CDR3 runs 13 residues. CDR3 bases: TGCGCCAGCATGGGGACAGGGGACGGTGGCTACACCTTC. Amino acid sequence: CASMGTGDGGYTF.

The chain uses TRBV5-4 and TRBJ2-2; D perhaps matches TRBD2 (6 bases). Trimming shortened V by 4 bases and J by 6 bases, and 10 bases separated the two germline ends. Germline-derived CDR1 and CDR2 are SGHNT and YYREEE (reference sequence). This CDR3 has 13 amino acids. CDR3 bases: TGTGCCAGCAGCCGGGAGAAGTCCGGGGAGCTGTTTTTT. Translation gives CASSREKSGELFF.

The chain combines TRBV5-4 with TRBJ2-7; possible D gene TRBD1, 6 bases. V was pared by 0 bases and J by 2 bases, with 12 bases between. CDR1 is SGHNT and CDR2 is YYREEE in the germline V gene (reference sequence). CDR3 length: 15 amino acids. Here the CDR3 reads CASSLGLQGTYEQYF. As DNA, the CDR3 is TGTGCCAGCAGCTTGGGCCTACAGGGAACCTACGAGCAGTACTTC. Full variable domain (remainder filled in from reference TRBV5-4 and TRBJ2-7): ETGVTQSPTHLIKTRGQQVTLRCSSQSGHNTVSWYQQALGQGPQFIFQYYREEENGRGNFPPRFSGLQFPNYSSELNVNALELDDSALYLCASSLGLQGTYEQYFGPGTRLTVT.

This rearrangement joins TRBV7-2 to TRBJ1-6, with 11 bases fitting TRBD1. The junction had 0 bases not matched to a gene; V was cut back by 4 bases and J by 7 bases. Germline values: CDR1 SGHTA, CDR2 FQGNSA. The CDR3 runs 14 residues. The CDR3 DNA sequence: TGTGCCAGCAGCTGGGACAGGGGGAATTCACCCCTCCACTTT. Its translation: CASSWDRGNSPLHF.

The V call is TRBV7-8, the J call TRBJ1-2; the match to TRBD1 covers 11 bases. The germline V gene encodes CDR1 SGHVS and CDR2 FQNEAQ. The V gene end was trimmed by 5 bases and the J gene end by 5 bases; junction bases not matched to a gene: 4. The CDR3 contains 14 residues. CDR3 sequence (DNA): TGTGCCAGCAGCCCGGGACAGGGGGTTTATGGCTACACCTTC. Its protein product is CASSPGQGVYGYTF.

This clone was detected once. The rearrangement joins TRBV29-1 to TRBJ2-7, with 14 positions matching TRBD2. The CDR3 has 16 amino acids. The germline gives CDR1 SQVTM, CDR2 ANQGSEA. Trimming took 6 bases from V and 1 from J; bases not matched to a gene: 8. CDR3 amino acids: CSVTGTSGSVSYEQYF. DNA for the CDR3: TGCAGCGTCACGGGGACTAGCGGGAGTGTATCCTACGAGCAGTACTTC.

The chain recombines TRBV6-5 with TRBJ2-7; TRBD1 might be the D (6 bases). CDR3 size: 14 residues. The ends were cut back, 7 bases at V and 0 bases at J, with 13 bases in the middle. Germline loops: CDR1 MNHEY, CDR2 SVGAGI. DNA of the CDR3: TGTGCCAGCAACAAGGGACATAGCTCCTACGAGCAGTACTTC. Translation: CASNKGHSSYEQYF.

This chain connects TRBV5-1 to TRBJ1-4, with 10 bases fitting TRBD1. This CDR3 comprises 16 residues. The germline V gene encodes CDR1 SGHRS and CDR2 YFSETQ. V lost 3 bases to trimming and J lost 7 bases; unmatched junction nucleotides: 9. The CDR3 sequence is CASSWYGQGGPEKLFF. In DNA, the CDR3 is TGCGCCAGCAGCTGGTACGGACAGGGGGGTCCTGAAAAACTGTTTTTT.